The entry that follows covers one T cell receptor (beta chain) sequence. Trimming took 2 bases from V and 4 from J, leaving 11 bases between them. The CDR3 consists of 14 residues. CDR1 is MDHEN, CDR2 SYDVKM, per germline. Assay: immunoSEQ multiplex PCR; the TCRdb copy retains only in-frame clones and omits some. The sample has approximately 220,000 clones; roughly four fifths are singletons. The record originates from a study of blood T cell repertoires in COVID-19. The source material was peripheral blood. The V call is TRBV28, the J call TRBJ1-2; tentatively, D is TRBD1 (5 bases). This TCR was sampled from a woman in her 70s with acute or convalescent COVID-19. The CDR3 reads CASSLGAEIYGYTF. The CDR3 nucleotides are TGTGCCAGCAGTTTAGGGGCTGAAATCTATGGCTACACCTTC.